Given below is one TCR beta chain in context. Primers for the PCR totalled 60 Vbeta and 13 Jbeta. Sequencing used immunoSEQ multiplex PCR; TCRdb keeps in-frame clones, though not all of them. The top ten hold around 15% of the sample, which has around 160,000 clones, 75% to 80% seen once. Likely unrecorded immune exposures existed in these nominally healthy donors. The germline V gene encodes CDR1 LGHNA and CDR2 YSLEER. The CDR3 length is 15 residues. Trimming left V 0 bases short and J 2 bases short, with 11 bases between. This sample was taken from a study of cytomegalovirus exposure and HLA in healthy donors.

The sample comprised PBMCs. The sequence came from a middle-aged man in good health and CMV-seropositive. The chain couples TRBV4-3 to TRBJ2-7, with D tentatively TRBD1 (5 bases). CDR3 coding DNA: TGCGCCAGCAGCCAAGATCGAAGGGGTCCCTACGAGCAGTACTTC. Translated: CASSQDRRGPYEQYF.